The clone carrying this T cell receptor (beta chain) has ten or more counts. The antigen remains undetermined. This record comes from a study of regulatory T cells in long-lasting Graves disease. For TCR beta, libraries came from iRepertoire HTBI primers and Arm-PCR of CDR3 regions. Each CDR3 protein is one row after TCRdb ran MiXCR on the multiplex PCR reads. The sample holds 250,000 to 400,000 distinct CDR3 sequences, more than 15% seen once. This sample's time point: newly diagnosed GD, antithyroid drugs for less than 3 months. There was RNA extracted from PBMCs, and the TCR library was made from it. In each case, Graves' disease was diagnosed per American Thyroid Association guidelines. Study findings and constraints: TCR diversity was lower in persistent than newly diagnosed Graves' disease. Peripheral blood, not thyroid tissue, was the sole material studied.

CDR1 and CDR2 (germline): MNHEY, SMNVEV (reference sequence). V lost 6 bases and J lost 0, with 5 bases in between. This CDR3 is 13 amino acids long. The source was peripheral blood mononuclear cells (PBMCs), collected at new diagnosis, from a patient treated with antithyroid drugs. This receptor was taken from a female donor with Graves disease. The chain carries TRBV27 and TRBJ2-2, with D uncertain. The CDR3 loop reads CASRRTNTGELFF. The CDR3 DNA is TGTGCCAGCAGAAGGACGAACACCGGGGAGCTGTTTTTT.